The T cell receptor (beta chain) described here comes from a study of post-analysis software for immune sequencing data. V was clipped by 4 bases and J by 9 bases, with 13 bases between them. From germline, CDR1 is MNHGY and CDR2 SVAAGI. The CDR3 is made up of 13 amino acids. TCR beta cDNA libraries included unique molecular identifiers. Using its own MiXCR run on the PCR reads, TCRdb lists one record per CDR3 protein. This sample has hundreds of thousands of distinct CDR3 sequences, with roughly 27% found just once. Details on this clonotype: Its antigen is unidentified.

Findings and caveats of the study: Higher frequency in patients than in controls was seen for roughly five TRBV segments, with TRBV5-6, TRBV5-1 and TRBV20-1 among them.

The gene calls are TRBV6-9 and TRBJ2-1; D is perhaps TRBD2 (5 bases). The sequence was obtained from a girl aged 5-17 years with multiple sclerosis. What was sequenced was blood. CDR3: CASSSGGLGEQFF. DNA of the CDR3: TGTGCCAGCAGTTCCGGCGGGCTAGGTGAGCAGTTCTTC.